This TCR beta chain was recovered during a study of OX40 agonist ivuxolimab in advanced cancers. Study-wide results and limits: Expanded peripheral T cells had an undetermined antigen specificity. Clonal expansion from baseline to week 6 occurred in both CD4+ and CD8+ T cells. CD8+ T cells were the subset that, on average, had more expanded clones than CD4+.

For this clone: Its antigen is currently unknown.

This table comes from immunoSEQ multiplex PCR, and its TCRdb copy is limited to in-frame clones, with some not included. The data hold 70,000 to 80,000 clones, with 85% to 90% observed a single time. Looked up from germline, CDR1 is SGHAT and CDR2 is FQNNGV. The trim removed 5 bases at V and 6 bases at J, leaving 6 bases unmatched. The CDR3 runs 15 residues. The chain employs TRBV11-2 and TRBJ2-1, with 11 bases fitting TRBD2. The source is an adult with an advanced solid tumor such as melanoma, head and neck, liver or kidney cancer. The starting material was CD4+ or CD8+ T cells sorted from blood, obtained in a trial of the OX40 agonist ivuxolimab. CDR3 bases: TGTGCCAGCAGCATCACTAGCGGGAGTTTCAATGAGCAGTTCTTC. Amino acids: CASSITSGSFNEQFF.